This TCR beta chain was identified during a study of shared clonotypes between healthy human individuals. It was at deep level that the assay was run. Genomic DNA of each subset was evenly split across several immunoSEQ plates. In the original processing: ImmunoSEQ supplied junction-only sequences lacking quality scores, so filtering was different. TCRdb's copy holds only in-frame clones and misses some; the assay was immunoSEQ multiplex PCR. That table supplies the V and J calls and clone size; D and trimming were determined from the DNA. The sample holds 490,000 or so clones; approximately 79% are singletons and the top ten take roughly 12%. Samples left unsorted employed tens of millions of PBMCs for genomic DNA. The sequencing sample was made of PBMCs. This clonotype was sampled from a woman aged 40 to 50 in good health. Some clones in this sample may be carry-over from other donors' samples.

This CDR3 is CASSPGLAEYEQYF. The CDR3 DNA reads TGTGCCAGCAGCCCAGGACTAGCGGAATACGAGCAGTACTTC. The chain employs TRBV7-9 and TRBJ2-5, with 10 positions matching TRBD2. The last part of the DNA fits TRBJ2-7 better; the J call may be wrong. The length of the CDR3 is 14 residues. Germline CDR1 is SEHNR and CDR2 is FQNEAQ (reference sequence).